The entry below describes one T cell receptor (beta chain). CDR3 length equals 14 residues. Germline CDR1 reads LGHDT; CDR2 reads YNNKEL (reference sequence). V dropped 4 bases and J dropped 2 bases, with 11 bases sitting between them. This sample was taken from a study of blood T cell repertoires in COVID-19. Study information: Spain, Italy and the United States supplied samples that represented acute and convalescent COVID-19. In each case, the material was cDNA or gDNA derived from T cells, B-cell-depleted T cells, or PBMCs.

Enrollment of patients from Seattle took place during active infection, with longitudinal follow-up. Authors' analysis steps: Reference gene primer amplification gave nucleated cell count estimates. Generated by immunoSEQ multiplex PCR, the TCRdb table keeps only in-frame clones and is missing some. The DNA was the basis for D and trimming; V, J and clone size are from that table. In the table there are about 430,000 clones, roughly 89% of which are singletons. Sequenced input: peripheral blood. The TCR comes from a man aged 18 to 29 with COVID-19, enrolled during active disease. The chain is built from TRBV3-1 (or the pseudogene TRBV3-2) and TRBJ1-1, with D maybe TRBD1 (5 bases). The CDR3: CASSRLTANTEAFF. CDR3 nucleotide sequence: TGTGCCAGCAGCCGATTGACAGCCAACACTGAAGCTTTCTTT.